One sample yielded the 31 T cell receptor beta chains listed below, sequenced in a study of blood T cells in healthy people across ages. Primed by a sample-barcoded 5' primer and a J-beta primer mix, a second PCR proceeded for roughly 6 to 12 cycles. TCRdb ran MiXCR on the 5' RACE reads and lists one entry per CDR3 protein. The sample contains over 950,000 distinct CDR3 sequences, roughly half of which appear only once. Specimen: blood. The receptors originated from an older woman in good health.

This clonotype was seen a few times. The CDR3 loop is CASSPSGGEGETQYF. The CDR3 DNA reads as TGTGCCAGCAGCCCTAGCGGAGGAGAGGGAGAGACCCAGTACTTC. The gene calls are TRBV7-8 and TRBJ2-7, with TRBD2 matching 7 bases. TRBJ2-5 matches the DNA end more closely, so the J call is doubtful. This CDR3 comprises 15 residues. Per germline, CDR1 SGHVS and CDR2 FQNEAQ.

This clonotype was counted once. V and J are TRBV5-8 and TRBJ2-5, with 9 bases lining up with TRBD2. Germline V gives CDR1 SGHTS, CDR2 YDEGEE. This CDR3 has 16 residues. J lost 3 bases, V lost 3 bases, and 9 bases had no gene match. DNA of the CDR3: TGTGCCAGCAGCTCCGACGGACTAGCGATTGAAGAGACCCAGTACTTC. Protein product: CASSSDGLAIEETQYF.

This sequence joins TRBV11-2 and TRBJ1-2; 9 positions match TRBD1. Germline V gene lookup returns CDR1 SGHAT and CDR2 FQNNGV. The junction had 11 bases not matched to a gene; V was cut back by 6 bases and J by 6 bases. This CDR3 has 15 residues. CDR3 bases: TGTGCCAGCAGTTTACTTACGGGACAGGGAGATGGCTACACCTTC. Translation gives CASSLLTGQGDGYTF.

The chain combines TRBV12-3 or TRBV12-4 with TRBJ1-2, with TRBD1 matching 8 bases. The CDR3 covers 21 residues. Trimming removed 6 bases from V and 3 bases from J; junction bases left unmatched: 27. CDR3 sequence: CASRSTPTLWGQVTKDYGYTF. DNA of the CDR3: TGTGCCAGCAGATCCACTCCTACATTGTGGGGACAGGTTACAAAGGACTATGGCTACACCTTC.

This clonotype occurred a few times. The chain carries TRBV7-2 and TRBJ1-4; 8 bases line up with TRBD1. This CDR3 spans 15 amino acids. Unmatched junction bases numbered 12, after V lost 1 base and J lost 14 bases. Per germline, CDR1 SGHTA and CDR2 FQGNSA. CDR3 sequence: CASSLGQDREGGLFF. DNA for the CDR3: TGTGCCAGCAGCTTAGGGCAGGACAGGGAGGGAGGCCTGTTTTTT.

This clonotype was found a few times. The rearrangement joins TRBV10-3 to TRBJ2-4, with 13 bases lining up with TRBD2. TRBJ2-7 explains the end of the DNA better; the J call may be wrong. Germline CDR1 and CDR2: ENHRY and SYGVKD. The CDR3 runs 14 residues. For the CDR3, the DNA is TGTGCCATCGGCAGACTAGCGGGAGGCAACGAGCAGTACTTC. This gives the protein CAIGRLAGGNEQYF.

This chain joins TRBV29-1 and TRBJ2-1, with D perhaps TRBD2 (5 bases). The CDR3 consists of 13 residues. Trimming pared 8 bases from V and 6 bases from J, leaving 17 bases between. Germline CDR1 reads SQVTM; CDR2 reads ANQGSEA. The CDR3 protein is CSPLPEDLNEQFF. The CDR3 nucleotides read TGCAGCCCCCTTCCGGAGGACCTCAATGAGCAGTTCTTC.

CDR3 sequence (DNA): TGTGCCAGTAGACACGAACGGGGACGGCGGAGGAGTGGCTACACCTTC. Translated, it gives CASRHERGRRRSGYTF. The chain couples TRBV19 to TRBJ1-2; D perhaps matches TRBD1 (5 bases). Per the germline V gene, CDR1 is LNHDA and CDR2 is SQIVND (reference sequence). CDR3 size: 16 residues. Trimming took 6 bases from V and 7 from J, leaving 24 bases between them.

This clonotype showed up just a few times. This chain joins TRBV20-1 and TRBJ2-3; D is unresolved. The V gene lost 0 bases and the J gene lost 1 base, with 8 bases spanning the gap. CDR1 and CDR2 from the germline V gene are DFQATT and SNEGSKA (reference sequence). This CDR3 is built from 14 residues. The CDR3 nucleotides read TGCAGTGCTAGAGAGGGTTCGGGCACAGATACGCAGTATTTT. Translated: CSAREGSGTDTQYF.

This chain connects TRBV20-1 to TRBJ2-7, with D possibly TRBD2 on 6 matching bases. V was clipped by 6 bases and J by 9 bases, with 18 bases between them. The germline CDR1 and CDR2 sequences are DFQATT and SNEGSKA (reference sequence). CDR3 length: 12 residues. This CDR3 reads CSAQTREWVQYF. The DNA for the CDR3 is TGCAGTGCGCAGACCCGGGAGTGGGTGCAGTACTTC.

The V call is TRBV11-2, the J call TRBJ2-1; D unclear. The CDR3 length is 15 residues. Looked up from germline, CDR1 is SGHAT and CDR2 is FQNNGV. Trimming cost V 5 bases and J 0 bases, with 11 bases left between them. CDR3 DNA: TGTGCCAGCAGCGCCCACGCCAGCTCCTACAATGAGCAGTTCTTC. Protein sequence: CASSAHASSYNEQFF.

The rearrangement joins TRBV28 to TRBJ2-6; no clear D. This CDR3 has 14 amino acids. Germline CDR1 is MDHEN and CDR2 is SYDVKM. V was clipped by 7 bases and J by 0 bases, with 7 bases between them. The CDR3 here is CASNTNSGANVLTF. CDR3 coding DNA: TGTGCCAGCAATACCAACTCTGGGGCCAACGTCCTGACTTTC.

The chain employs TRBV29-1 and TRBJ2-2, with TRBD2 as a possible D gene (5 bases). The CDR3 is 12 amino acids. The germline V gene encodes CDR1 SQVTM and CDR2 ANQGSEA. The DNA of the CDR3 is TGCGGGAGTTTAAGGAACACCGGGGAGCTGTTTTTT. This codes for CGSLRNTGELFF.

The chain has TRBV12-3 or TRBV12-4 and TRBJ2-1; D is perhaps TRBD1 (5 bases). This CDR3 is 15 amino acids long. Trimming cost V 3 bases and J 1 base, with 10 bases left between them. The CDR3 spells CASSLGHPSYNEQFF. In DNA form, the CDR3 reads TGTGCCAGCAGTTTGGGGCACCCTTCCTACAATGAGCAGTTCTTC.

The chain carries TRBV9 and TRBJ1-2, with 11 bases matching TRBD1. CDR1 is SGDLS, CDR2 YYNGEE, per germline. This CDR3 comprises 17 residues. Trimming cost V 3 bases and J 1 base; bases outside gene matches: 8. The CDR3 is CASSAYGQGASNYGYTF. CDR3 sequence (DNA): TGTGCCAGCAGCGCATACGGACAGGGGGCTAGTAACTATGGCTACACCTTC.

V usage is TRBV4-1 and J usage is TRBJ2-5, with 14 bases aligning to TRBD2. The germline gives CDR1 MGHRA, CDR2 YSYEKL. The junction had 7 bases not matched to a gene; V was cut back by 4 bases and J by 3 bases. The CDR3 is made up of 17 amino acids. In DNA, the CDR3 is TGCGCCAGCAGCCTCCCGGGACTAGCGGGAGTCAAAGAGACCCAGTACTTC. It yields the protein CASSLPGLAGVKETQYF.

The genes are TRBV4-3 and TRBJ1-2; TRBD1 is a possible D gene (5 bases). V lost 4 bases, J lost 8 bases, and 17 bases lay in between. Germline lookup yields CDR1 LGHNA and CDR2 YSLEER. CDR3 length: 14 amino acids. The CDR3 sequence is CASSPRGVRDGYTF. CDR3 sequence (DNA): TGCGCCAGCAGCCCCCGAGGGGTCCGGGACGGCTACACCTTC.

This rearrangement joins TRBV28 to TRBJ2-5, with a possible D match to TRBD1 (5 bases). The V and J ends lost 6 bases and 11 bases respectively, with 25 bases between them. This CDR3 is 15 amino acids long. The germline V gene encodes CDR1 MDHEN and CDR2 SYDVKM. Here the CDR3 reads CASRMLGQVINEQYF. As DNA, the CDR3 is TGTGCCAGCAGGATGCTAGGACAAGTGATCAATGAGCAGTACTTC.

The chain combines TRBV20-1 with TRBJ2-1, with D maybe TRBD2 (6 bases). Germline-derived CDR1 and CDR2 are DFQATT and SNEGSKA (reference sequence). This CDR3 has 13 residues. Trimming stripped 3 bases from V and 9 bases from J, with 15 bases between. The CDR3 is CSASLEGRREQFF. The CDR3 region has the DNA TGCAGTGCTAGCTTGGAGGGCCGTCGTGAGCAGTTCTTC.

This chain's CDR3 is CSASRGRGQPQHF. CDR3 nucleotide sequence: TGCAGTGCCAGCAGGGGGCGCGGGCAGCCCCAGCATTTT. This chain links TRBV20-1 with TRBJ1-5; 8 nucleotides line up with TRBD1. Germline trimming cut 6 bases from V and 7 bases from J; bases unmatched to any gene: 8. CDR3 size: 13 residues. Looked up from germline, CDR1 is DFQATT and CDR2 is SNEGSKA (reference sequence).

This chain links TRBV29-1 with TRBJ2-4; no definite D call. The V gene lost 7 bases and the J gene lost 1 base, with 11 bases spanning the gap. The V gene's germline CDR1 is SQVTM and CDR2 ANQGSEA. CDR3 length: 13 residues. In DNA, the CDR3 is TGCAGCGCCTTTGACCTGGCCAAAAACATTCAGTACTTC. It yields the protein CSAFDLAKNIQYF.

This clonotype was seen once. The chain uses TRBV5-1 and TRBJ2-5; D is unclear. The V end lost 3 bases, the J end lost 0 bases, and 9 bases lay between the germline ends. The CDR3 is 14 residues long. Germline CDR1 is SGHRS and CDR2 is YFSETQ. CDR3 nucleotides: TGCGCCAGCAGCTCGCCGACAAACCAAGAGACCCAGTACTTC. The encoded protein is CASSSPTNQETQYF. Looking up the rest from reference TRBV5-1 and TRBJ2-5 gives the full variable domain: KAGVTQTPRYLIKTRGQQVTLSCSPISGHRSVSWYQQTPGQGLQFLFEYFSETQRNKGNFPGRFSGRQFSNSRSEMNVSTLELGDSALYLCASSSPTNQETQYFGPGTRLLVL.

There are a few counts of this clonotype. This sequence joins TRBV6-1 and TRBJ2-7, with 8 bases that match TRBD2. Germline CDR1 is MNHNS and CDR2 is SASEGT. This CDR3 region has 14 residues. Trimming took 6 bases from V and 6 from J; bases not matched to a gene: 10. The CDR3, as DNA: TGTGCCAGCAGAAAGCGGGAGCTTGAGGTCGAGCAGTACTTC. Residues: CASRKRELEVEQYF.

The table lists this clonotype with a few counts. The rearrangement uses TRBV20-1 and TRBJ1-2; a weak D match, TRBD1 (6 bases). CDR1 is DFQATT, CDR2 SNEGSKA, per germline (reference sequence). Trimming shortened V by 3 bases and J by 6 bases, and 11 bases separated the two germline ends. The CDR3 has 12 residues. CDR3 residues: CSARAAGDGYTF. The CDR3 DNA sequence: TGCAGTGCTAGGGCGGCAGGGGATGGCTACACCTTC.

The rearrangement uses TRBV20-1 and TRBJ2-3; 13 bases are a match to TRBD2. Per germline, CDR1 DFQATT and CDR2 SNEGSKA (reference sequence). Germline trimming cut 2 bases from V and 2 bases from J; bases unmatched to any gene: 7. The CDR3 loop spans 17 amino acids. CDR3 in amino acids: CSARPPGLAGVTDTQYF. The CDR3 bases are TGCAGTGCTAGACCGCCCGGACTAGCGGGAGTCACAGATACGCAGTATTTT.

This clonotype has a handful of counts. The chain has TRBV10-3 and TRBJ2-7, with 7 nucleotides matching TRBD1. The ends lost 8 bases at V and 3 bases at J; junction bases unmatched: 7. Germline values: CDR1 ENHRY, CDR2 SYGVKD. There are 13 residues in the CDR3. The CDR3 reads CAIGTDLLYEQYF. CDR3 sequence (DNA): TGTGCCATCGGGACAGACCTTCTCTACGAGCAGTACTTC.

The genes are TRBV5-1 and TRBJ2-1; weak D call: TRBD1 (6 bases). CDR1 is SGHRS and CDR2 is YFSETQ in the germline V gene. There are 15 residues in the CDR3. The V end lost 2 bases, the J end lost 7 bases, and 16 bases lay between the germline ends. The CDR3 protein is CASSFRSGEVNEQFF. The CDR3 DNA follows: TGCGCCAGCAGCTTCAGGTCAGGGGAAGTAAATGAGCAGTTCTTC.

The chain is built from TRBV18 and TRBJ2-7, with TRBD2 identical over 8 bases. V lost 2 bases to trimming and J lost 4 bases; unmatched junction nucleotides: 7. CDR3 length: 15 residues. The germline CDR1 and CDR2 sequences are KGHSH and LQKENI. The CDR3 loop is CASSPITSGAYEQYF. As DNA, the CDR3 is TGTGCCAGCTCACCAATCACTAGCGGAGCTTACGAGCAGTACTTC.

A few counts support this clonotype. A read error may account for a junction end that differs from germline. This chain links TRBV5-1 with TRBJ2-5, with TRBD2 as a possible D gene (6 bases). The J call may be faulty, since TRBJ2-4 better matches the DNA end. The CDR3 runs 12 residues. Germline assignment: CDR1 SGHRS and CDR2 YFSETQ. The CDR3 DNA reads TGTGCCAGCAGCTCGGAGGGAAACATTCAGTACTTC. Its protein product is CASSSEGNIQYF.

The V call is TRBV29-1, the J call TRBJ2-5; the D gene is possibly TRBD1 (6 bases). The length of the CDR3 is 14 residues. Germline loops: CDR1 SQVTM, CDR2 ANQGSEA. The V gene lost 4 bases and the J gene lost 11 bases, with 23 bases spanning the gap. CDR3 sequence: CSVARIQGTNEQYF. The CDR3 DNA sequence: TGCAGCGTTGCGCGGATACAGGGTACAAATGAGCAGTACTTC.

The chain carries TRBV6-5 and TRBJ2-3, with 11 nucleotides matching TRBD2. V shed 6 bases and J 4 bases; nucleotides not matched to a gene: 6. Germline V gives CDR1 MNHEY, CDR2 SVGAGI. The CDR3 loop spans 15 amino acids. The CDR3 sequence: CASRTSGSMSDTQYF. The CDR3 DNA reads as TGTGCCAGCAGAACTAGCGGGAGTATGTCAGATACGCAGTATTTT.